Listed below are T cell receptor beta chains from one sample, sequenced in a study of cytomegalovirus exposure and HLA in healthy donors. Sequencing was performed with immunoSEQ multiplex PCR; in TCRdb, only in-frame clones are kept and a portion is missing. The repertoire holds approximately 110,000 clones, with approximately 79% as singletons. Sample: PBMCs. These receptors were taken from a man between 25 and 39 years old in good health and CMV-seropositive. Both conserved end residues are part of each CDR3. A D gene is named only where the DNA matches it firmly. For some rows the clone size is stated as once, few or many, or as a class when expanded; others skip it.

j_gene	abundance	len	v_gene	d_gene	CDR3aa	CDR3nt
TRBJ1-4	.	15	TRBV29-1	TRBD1	CSVYDRAGGNEKLFF	TGCAGCGTTTACGACAGGGCTGGGGGTAATGAAAAACTGTTTTTT
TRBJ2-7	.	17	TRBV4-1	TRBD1	CASSQDGTGTGTYEQYF	TGCGCCAGCAGCCAAGACGGGACCGGGACAGGGACCTACGAGCAGTACTTC
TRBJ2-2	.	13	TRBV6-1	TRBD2	CASRGRGTGELFF	TGTGCCAGCAGGGGGCGGGGGACCGGGGAGCTGTTTTTT
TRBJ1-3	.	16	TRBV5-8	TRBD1	CASSSVDRVAGNTIYF	TGTGCCAGCAGCTCGGTCGACAGGGTGGCGGGAAACACCATATATTTT
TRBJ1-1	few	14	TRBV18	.	CASSGEGWDAEAFF	TGTGCCAGCTCAGGGGAGGGATGGGACGCTGAAGCTTTCTTT
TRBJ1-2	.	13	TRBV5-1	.	CASSLGGDSGYTF	TGCGCCAGCAGCTTGGGTGGAGATTCTGGCTACACCTTC
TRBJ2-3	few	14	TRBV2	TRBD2	CASSGSGGADTQYF	TGTGCCAGCAGTGGTAGCGGGGGGGCAGATACGCAGTATTTT
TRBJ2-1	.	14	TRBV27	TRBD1	CASSPDRVNNEQFF	TGTGCCAGCAGTCCGGACAGGGTCAACAATGAGCAGTTCTTC
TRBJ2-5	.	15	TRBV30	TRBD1	CAWKSWGTVRETQYF	TGTGCCTGGAAAAGTTGGGGGACAGTCCGAGAGACCCAGTACTTC
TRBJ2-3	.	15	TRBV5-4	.	CASSLGGGGADTQYF	TGTGCCAGCAGCTTGGGAGGGGGGGGAGCAGATACGCAGTATTTT
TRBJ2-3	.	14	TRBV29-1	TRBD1	CSVQDRGSTDTQYF	TGCAGCGTCCAGGACAGGGGTAGCACAGATACGCAGTATTTT
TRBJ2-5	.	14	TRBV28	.	CASSPRTTEETQYF	TGTGCCAGCAGTCCGAGGACTACCGAAGAGACCCAGTACTTC
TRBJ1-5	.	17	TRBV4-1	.	CASSQAPAGGRNQPQHF	TGCGCCAGCAGCCAAGCCCCTGCGGGGGGTCGCAATCAGCCCCAGCATTTT
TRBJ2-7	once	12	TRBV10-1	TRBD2	CASSLAGSEQYF	TGCGCCAGCAGTTTAGCGGGGTCCGAGCAGTACTTC
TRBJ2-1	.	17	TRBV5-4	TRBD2	CASSLPGTSGDYNEQFF	TGTGCCAGCAGCCTACCCGGGACTAGCGGGGACTACAATGAGCAGTTCTTC
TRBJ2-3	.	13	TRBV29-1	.	CSGLQWGTDTQYF	TGCAGCGGACTGCAGTGGGGCACAGATACGCAGTATTTT
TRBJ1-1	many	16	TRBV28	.	CASSRSPPGGNTEAFF	TGTGCCAGCAGCCGATCCCCGCCGGGGGGGAACACTGAAGCTTTCTTT
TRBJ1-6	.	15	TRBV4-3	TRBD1	CASSQGDRGGSPLHF	TGCGCCAGCAGCCAAGGGGACAGGGGAGGTTCACCCCTCCACTTT
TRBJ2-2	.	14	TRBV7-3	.	CASRGGANTGELFF	TGTGCCAGCAGGGGCGGGGCGAACACCGGGGAGCTGTTTTTT
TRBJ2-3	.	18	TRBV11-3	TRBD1	CASSTGTGGGGPTDTQYF	TGTGCCAGCAGCACCGGGACAGGGGGCGGGGGCCCCACAGATACGCAGTATTTT
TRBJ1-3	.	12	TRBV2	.	CASGRQAYTIYF	TGTGCCAGCGGGCGACAGGCTTACACCATATATTTT
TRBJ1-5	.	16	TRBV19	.	CASSPLLGRSNQPQHF	TGTGCCAGTAGTCCGTTGTTAGGGAGGAGCAATCAGCCCCAGCATTTT
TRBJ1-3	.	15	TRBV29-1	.	CSVAEGRGAGNTIYF	TGCAGCGTCGCCGAGGGACGGGGGGCTGGAAACACCATATATTTT
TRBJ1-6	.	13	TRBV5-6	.	CASSLRGNSPLHF	TGTGCCAGCAGCTTGCGAGGTAATTCACCCCTCCACTTT
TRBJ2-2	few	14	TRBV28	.	CASSLISVPGELFF	TGTGCCAGCAGTTTAATCTCGGTTCCCGGGGAGCTGTTTTTT
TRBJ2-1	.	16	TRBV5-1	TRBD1	CASSLQGESSYNEQFF	TGCGCCAGCAGCTTACAGGGGGAGAGCTCCTACAATGAGCAGTTCTTC
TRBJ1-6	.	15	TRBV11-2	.	CASRYSQGANSPLHF	TGTGCCAGCAGATATTCCCAGGGCGCGAATTCACCCCTCCACTTT
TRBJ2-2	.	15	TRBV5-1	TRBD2	CASTREGGTTGELFF	TGCGCCAGCACCCGGGAGGGGGGGACCACCGGGGAGCTGTTTTTT
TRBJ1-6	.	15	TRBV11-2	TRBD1	CASGWQGQNNSPLHF	TGTGCCAGCGGGTGGCAGGGACAGAATAATTCACCCCTCCACTTT
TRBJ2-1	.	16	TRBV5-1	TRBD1	CASSQTGTGIYNEQFF	TGCGCCAGCAGCCAGACCGGGACAGGGATATACAATGAGCAGTTCTTC
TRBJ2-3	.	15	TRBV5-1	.	CASSFGQGPTDTQYF	TGCGCCAGCAGCTTTGGTCAGGGGCCCACAGATACGCAGTATTTT
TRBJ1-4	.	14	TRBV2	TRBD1	CASRAGQLNEKLFF	TGTGCCAGCAGGGCGGGACAGCTCAATGAAAAACTGTTTTTT
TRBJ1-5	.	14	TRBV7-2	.	CASSLGRGGQPQHF	TGTGCCAGCAGCTTAGGAAGGGGGGGGCAGCCCCAGCATTTT
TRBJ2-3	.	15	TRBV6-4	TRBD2	CASAGTSGGPDTQYF	TGTGCCAGCGCCGGGACTAGCGGGGGCCCAGATACGCAGTATTTT
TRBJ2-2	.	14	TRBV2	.	CASSEQHGAGELFF	TGTGCCAGCAGTGAACAACACGGGGCCGGGGAGCTGTTTTTT
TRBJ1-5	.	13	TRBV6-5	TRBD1	CASRNRGGQPQHF	TGTGCCAGCAGGAACAGGGGAGGTCAGCCCCAGCATTTT
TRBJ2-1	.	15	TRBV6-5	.	CASSFLGRAGYEQFF	TGTGCCAGCAGTTTCCTAGGGCGGGCGGGCTATGAGCAGTTCTTC
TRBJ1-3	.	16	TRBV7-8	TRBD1	CASSLDRTGTGNTIYF	TGTGCCAGCAGCTTAGACCGGACAGGGACTGGAAACACCATATATTTT
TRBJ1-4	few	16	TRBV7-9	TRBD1	CASSLGRAGGNEKLFF	TGTGCCAGCAGCTTAGGTCGGGCAGGGGGAAATGAAAAACTGTTTTTT
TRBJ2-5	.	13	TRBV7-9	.	CASSLAGSETQYF	TGTGCCAGCAGCTTAGCCGGGTCGGAGACCCAGTACTTC
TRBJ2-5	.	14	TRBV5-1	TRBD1	CASSLRQGAKTQYF	TGCGCCAGCAGCCTGCGACAGGGGGCGAAGACCCAGTACTTC
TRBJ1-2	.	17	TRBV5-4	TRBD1	CASSLQGGGLSGYGYTF	TGTGCCAGCAGCTTGCAAGGGGGCGGTTTATCCGGCTATGGCTACACCTTC
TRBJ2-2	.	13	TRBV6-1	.	CASSAEITGELFF	TGTGCCAGCAGTGCCGAGATCACCGGGGAGCTGTTTTTT
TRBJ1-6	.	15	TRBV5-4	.	CASSLQGRSNSPLHF	TGTGCCAGCAGCTTGCAGGGAAGGAGTAATTCACCCCTCCACTTT
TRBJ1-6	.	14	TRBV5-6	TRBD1	CASTPGTGGSPLHF	TGTGCCAGCACCCCCGGGACAGGGGGTTCACCCCTCCACTTT
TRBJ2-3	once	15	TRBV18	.	CASSPQGETTDTQYF	TGTGCCAGCTCACCACAGGGGGAAACCACAGATACGCAGTATTTT
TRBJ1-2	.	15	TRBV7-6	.	CASSASVSLGYGYTF	TGTGCCAGCAGCGCCTCAGTGTCCCTCGGGTATGGCTACACCTTC
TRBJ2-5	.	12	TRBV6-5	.	CASSYRGETQYF	TGTGCCAGCAGTTATAGGGGGGAGACCCAGTACTTC
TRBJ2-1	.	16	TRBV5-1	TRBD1	CASSPVGGREYNEQFF	TGCGCCAGCAGCCCCGTAGGGGGCAGGGAGTACAATGAGCAGTTCTTC
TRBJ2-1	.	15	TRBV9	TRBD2	CASSFSGGAGNEQFF	TGTGCCAGCAGCTTTAGCGGGGGGGCGGGCAATGAGCAGTTCTTC
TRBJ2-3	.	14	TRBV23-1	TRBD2	CASRTSGGTDTQYF	TGCGCCAGCCGAACTAGCGGGGGCACAGATACGCAGTATTTT